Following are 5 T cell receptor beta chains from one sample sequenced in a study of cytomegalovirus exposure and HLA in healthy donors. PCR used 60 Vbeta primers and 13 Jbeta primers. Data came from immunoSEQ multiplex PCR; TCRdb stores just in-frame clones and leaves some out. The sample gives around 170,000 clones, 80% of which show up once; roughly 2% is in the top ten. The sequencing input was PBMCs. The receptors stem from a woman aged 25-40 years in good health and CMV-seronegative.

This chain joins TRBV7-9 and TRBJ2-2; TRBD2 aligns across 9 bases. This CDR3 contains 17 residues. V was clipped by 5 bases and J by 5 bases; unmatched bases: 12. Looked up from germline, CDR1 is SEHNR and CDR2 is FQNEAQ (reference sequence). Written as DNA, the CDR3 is TGTGCCAGCAGCATCAGCTCCGGACTAGCGTCTACCGGGGAGCTGTTTTTT. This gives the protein CASSISSGLASTGELFF.

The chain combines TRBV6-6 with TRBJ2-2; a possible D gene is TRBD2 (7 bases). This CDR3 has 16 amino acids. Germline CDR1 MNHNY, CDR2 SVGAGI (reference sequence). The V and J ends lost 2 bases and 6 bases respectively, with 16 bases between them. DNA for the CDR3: TGTGCCAGCAGTTACCCCGGGGGGCGACGCGCCGGGGAGCTGTTTTTT. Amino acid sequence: CASSYPGGRRAGELFF.

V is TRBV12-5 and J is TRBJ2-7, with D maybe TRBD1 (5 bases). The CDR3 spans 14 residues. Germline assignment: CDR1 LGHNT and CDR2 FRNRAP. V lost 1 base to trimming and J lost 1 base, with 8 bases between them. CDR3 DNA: TGTGCTAGTGGTTTGGAGGACATATCCTACGAGCAGTACTTC. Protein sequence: CASGLEDISYEQYF.

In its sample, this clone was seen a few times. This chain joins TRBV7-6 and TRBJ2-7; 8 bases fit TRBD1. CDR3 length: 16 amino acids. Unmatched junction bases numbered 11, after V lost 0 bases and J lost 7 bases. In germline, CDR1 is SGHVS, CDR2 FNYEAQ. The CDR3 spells CASSLARPGGLSEQYF. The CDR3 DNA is TGTGCCAGCAGCTTAGCGCGTCCAGGGGGCTTGAGTGAGCAGTACTTC.

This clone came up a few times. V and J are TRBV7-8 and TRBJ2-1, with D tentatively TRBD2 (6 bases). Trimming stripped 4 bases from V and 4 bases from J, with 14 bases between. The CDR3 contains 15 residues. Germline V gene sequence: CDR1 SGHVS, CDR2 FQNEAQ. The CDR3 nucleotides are TGTGCCAGCAGCTCGGCGGGGCAGGCATACAATGAGCAGTTCTTC. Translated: CASSSAGQAYNEQFF.